The 31 T cell receptor beta chains reported below all come from one sample, sequenced in a study of T cell responses to AZD1222 COVID-19 vaccine. TCRdb's table, derived via immunoSEQ multiplex PCR, lists solely in-frame clones and lacks some. The sample lists roughly 160,000 clones, just over 90% occurring once. The sample consisted of peripheral blood, taken on day 0 of MenACWY control vaccination. The source of these receptors is an adult in good health.

This chain links TRBV15 with TRBJ2-5, with a tentative D call TRBD1 (6 bases). The V and J ends lost 2 bases and 6 bases respectively, with 13 bases between them. Germline V gives CDR1 LNHNV, CDR2 YYDKDF (reference sequence). The CDR3 covers 14 residues. CDR3 nucleotide sequence: TGTGCCACCAGCAGATACAGGGATCGGAAGACCCAGTACTTC. This translates into CATSRYRDRKTQYF.

The chain links TRBV18 to TRBJ2-6; D possibly matches TRBD1 or TRBD2 (5 bases each). The CDR3 runs to 16 residues. The V end was cut by 4 bases, the J end by 0 bases, with 10 bases between. CDR1 is KGHSH, CDR2 LQKENI, per germline. In DNA, the CDR3 is TGTGCCAGCTCACGTGGGACGAGCTCTGGGGCCAACGTCCTGACTTTC. This gives the protein CASSRGTSSGANVLTF.

The chain couples TRBV9 to TRBJ2-5; 13 bases match TRBD2. The CDR3 extends over 17 amino acids. The germline gives CDR1 SGDLS, CDR2 YYNGEE. V was clipped by 4 bases and J by 2 bases; unmatched bases: 8. CDR3 region: CASSPGLAGATQETQYF. In DNA form, the CDR3 reads TGTGCCAGCAGCCCAGGACTAGCGGGAGCGACACAAGAGACCCAGTACTTC.

The gene calls are TRBV7-6 and TRBJ2-2, with TRBD1 identical over 8 bases. The junction had 1 base not matched to a gene; V was cut back by 2 bases and J by 5 bases. Germline V gene lookup returns CDR1 SGHVS and CDR2 FNYEAQ. The CDR3 spans 14 residues. CDR3 in amino acids: CASSLRTGTGELFF. DNA for the CDR3: TGTGCCAGCAGCTTAAGGACAGGGACCGGGGAGCTGTTTTTT.

The chain employs TRBV7-9 and TRBJ1-3, with 8 bases matching TRBD1. The CDR3 is 17 amino acids. In germline, CDR1 is SEHNR, CDR2 FQNEAQ (reference sequence). The J segment lost 4 bases and the V segment lost 4 bases, leaving 12 bases of the junction unmatched. The CDR3 bases are TGTGCCAGCAGCTGGGGAAGGGGACAGGTGATGGGAAACACCATATATTTT. Translated, it gives CASSWGRGQVMGNTIYF. Variable domain in full (rest from reference TRBV7-9 and TRBJ1-3): DTGVSQNPRHKITKRGQNVTFRCDPISEHNRLYWYRQTLGQGPEFLTYFQNEAQLEKSRLLSDRFSAERPKGSFSTLEIQRTEQGDSAMYLCASSWGRGQVMGNTIYFGEGSWLTVV.

The chain carries TRBV10-3 and TRBJ1-6; TRBD1 agrees at 8 bases. CDR3 length: 14 residues. V lost 3 bases, J lost 10 bases, and 5 bases stayed unmatched. Germline V CDR1 and CDR2: ENHRY, SYGVKD. The CDR3 protein is CAISEDRGTSPLHF. In nucleotides, the CDR3 is TGTGCCATCAGTGAAGACAGGGGTACCTCACCCCTCCACTTT.

The chain uses TRBV5-5 and TRBJ1-5; no clear D. Trimming took 6 bases from V and 7 from J, leaving 14 bases between them. The CDR3 has 13 amino acids. The germline V gene encodes CDR1 SGHKS and CDR2 YYEKEE (reference sequence). The CDR3 here is CASTEALRQPQHF. The CDR3 DNA reads TGTGCCAGCACCGAAGCCTTGCGGCAGCCCCAGCATTTT.

The chain employs TRBV27 and TRBJ2-5; 11 bases agree with TRBD1. CDR1 is MNHEY and CDR2 is SMNVEV in the germline V gene (reference sequence). CDR3 length: 15 amino acids. J gave up 1 base and V 5 bases, and 3 bases lay outside the gene matches. The CDR3 protein is CASSRDRGIQETQYF. The CDR3 coding sequence is TGTGCCAGCAGTCGGGACAGGGGGATCCAAGAGACCCAGTACTTC.

The chain couples TRBV7-3 to TRBJ2-1; TRBD2 matches at 10 bases. The CDR3 spans 16 residues. J was trimmed by 2 bases and V by 5 bases; bases with no gene match: 6. Germline values: CDR1 SGHTA, CDR2 FQGTGA. The CDR3 spells CASSPVSGRTYNEQFF. In DNA form, the CDR3 reads TGTGCCAGCAGCCCCGTTAGCGGGAGGACCTACAATGAGCAGTTCTTC.

The V call is TRBV7-3, the J call TRBJ2-3, with 7 positions matching TRBD2. Germline values: CDR1 SGHTA, CDR2 FQGTGA. The junction had 7 bases not matched to a gene; V was cut back by 4 bases and J by 3 bases. The CDR3 has 15 amino acids. The CDR3 region is CASSSGDYRTDTQYF. The CDR3, as DNA: TGTGCCAGCAGCTCGGGGGACTATCGTACAGATACGCAGTATTTT.

This chain uses TRBV10-1 with TRBJ2-2, with unresolved D. This CDR3 has 14 amino acids. Trimming removed 11 bases from V and 6 bases from J, with 19 bases in between. The germline V gene encodes CDR1 WNHNN and CDR2 SYGVQD (reference sequence). The DNA of the CDR3 is TGCGCCGGACCAATAGAAAAGGAAGCCGGGGAGCTGTTTTTT. As protein: CAGPIEKEAGELFF.

This chain joins TRBV3-1 (or the pseudogene TRBV3-2) and TRBJ1-2; tentative D call: TRBD1 (6 bases). The CDR3 length is 13 residues. CDR1 and CDR2 (germline): LGHDT, YNNKEL (reference sequence). V was pared by 7 bases and J by 5 bases, with 14 bases between. The DNA of the CDR3 is TGTGCCAGCAATCGGGGGGCAGGGTATGGCTACACCTTC. Translation gives CASNRGAGYGYTF.

V usage is TRBV28 and J usage is TRBJ2-7; D is perhaps TRBD1 (6 bases). The ends were cut back, 7 bases at V and 0 bases at J, with 16 bases in the middle. The CDR3 has 15 residues. Germline CDR1 reads MDHEN; CDR2 reads SYDVKM. CDR3 nucleotides: TGTGCCAGCACCGACCATGGGGGCAGCTCCTACGAGCAGTACTTC. It specifies CASTDHGGSSYEQYF.

This chain connects TRBV19 to TRBJ2-5; D unresolved. The V and J ends lost 3 bases and 5 bases respectively, with 7 bases between them. Germline CDR1 and CDR2: LNHDA and SQIVND (reference sequence). This CDR3 contains 12 residues. CDR3 sequence reads: CASSMGTETQYF. In DNA, the CDR3 is TGTGCCAGTAGTATGGGAACGGAGACCCAGTACTTC.

The chain couples TRBV7-8 to TRBJ1-1; D unresolved. This CDR3 comprises 14 residues. Deletions cut 7 bases from V and 6 bases from J, with 18 bases between. CDR1 and CDR2 from the germline V gene are SGHVS and FQNEAQ. Written as DNA, the CDR3 is TGTGCCAGCACCGCTTTTACGGGAACCGCTGAAGCTTTCTTT. It codes for CASTAFTGTAEAFF.

This clone appeared a single time. At the DNA level, this CDR3 is encoded by other sequences in the same sample as well. The V gene is TRBV12-3 or TRBV12-4, the J gene TRBJ1-2; D is possibly TRBD1 (6 bases). V lost 4 bases and J 4 bases, leaving 10 bases between the germline ends. CDR3 size: 13 residues. CDR3: CASSSGAGYGYTF. CDR3 nucleotide sequence: TGTGCCAGCAGTTCAGGGGCAGGCTATGGCTACACCTTC.

The chain links TRBV19 to TRBJ1-2, with 9 positions matching TRBD1. Germline V gives CDR1 LNHDA, CDR2 SQIVND (reference sequence). The CDR3 length is 13 residues. The ends lost 7 bases at V and 4 bases at J; junction bases unmatched: 4. The CDR3 loop is CASIPDRGYGYTF. The CDR3 DNA is TGTGCCAGTATCCCGGACAGGGGCTATGGCTACACCTTC. Together with reference TRBV19 and TRBJ1-2, the CDR3 gives the full variable domain: DGGITQSPKYLFRKEGQNVTLSCEQNLNHDAMYWYRQDPGQGLRLIYYSQIVNDFQKGDIAEGYSVSREKKESFPLTVTSAQKNPTAFYLCASIPDRGYGYTFGSGTRLTVV.

This clone appeared once. This chain connects TRBV5-1 to TRBJ1-2, with D tentatively TRBD1 (5 bases). V lost 0 bases to trimming and J lost 8 bases, with 11 bases between them. Germline V gene sequence: CDR1 SGHRS, CDR2 YFSETQ. This CDR3 comprises 13 residues. The CDR3 loop reads CASSLGLGGGYTF. The CDR3 DNA follows: TGCGCCAGCAGCTTGGGGCTCGGGGGAGGCTACACCTTC. Filled out from reference TRBV5-1 and TRBJ1-2, the complete variable domain reads KAGVTQTPRYLIKTRGQQVTLSCSPISGHRSVSWYQQTPGQGLQFLFEYFSETQRNKGNFPGRFSGRQFSNSRSEMNVSTLELGDSALYLCASSLGLGGGYTFGSGTRLTVV.

The V call is TRBV7-9, the J call TRBJ1-1; 9 bases map to TRBD1. V trimming: 5 bases; J trimming: 5 bases; junction bases outside the gene matches: 6. The germline V gene has CDR1 SEHNR and CDR2 FQNEAQ (reference sequence). CDR3 size: 14 residues. The CDR3 reads CASSAGQGRTEAFF. The CDR3 DNA reads as TGTGCCAGCAGCGCCGGACAGGGGAGGACTGAAGCTTTCTTT.

The chain joins TRBV19 to TRBJ1-1; 9 nucleotides agree with TRBD1. This CDR3 has 15 amino acids. CDR1 and CDR2 (germline): LNHDA, SQIVND (reference sequence). V dropped 1 base and J dropped 5; count of bases not matched to a gene: 5. The CDR3 sequence: CASSIVGQGTTEAFF. The CDR3, as DNA: TGTGCCAGTAGTATAGTGGGACAGGGTACGACTGAAGCTTTCTTT. The whole variable domain, remainder taken from reference TRBV19 and TRBJ1-1, is DGGITQSPKYLFRKEGQNVTLSCEQNLNHDAMYWYRQDPGQGLRLIYYSQIVNDFQKGDIAEGYSVSREKKESFPLTVTSAQKNPTAFYLCASSIVGQGTTEAFFGQGTRLTVV.

The chain couples TRBV7-2 to TRBJ2-7; 9 nucleotides match TRBD2. Germline V gene sequence: CDR1 SGHTA, CDR2 FQGNSA. There are 15 residues in the CDR3. With 3 bases clipped from V and 3 bases from J, the junction kept 6 bases outside the gene matches. The CDR3 DNA reads as TGTGCCAGCAGCTTCTTAGCGGGAGATAGCTACGAGCAGTACTTC. It encodes CASSFLAGDSYEQYF.

This chain uses TRBV7-3 with TRBJ2-1, with unresolved D. The V gene's germline CDR1 is SGHTA and CDR2 FQGTGA. This CDR3 comprises 14 residues. V was pared by 5 bases and J by 8 bases, with 16 bases between. The CDR3 spells CASSGSPLGHEQFF. CDR3 bases: TGTGCCAGCAGCGGGTCTCCTCTCGGGCATGAGCAGTTCTTC.

V usage is TRBV24-1 and J usage is TRBJ2-3; 9 bases fit TRBD1. This CDR3 contains 14 residues. CDR1 is KGHDR and CDR2 is SFDVKD in the germline V gene. V shed 7 bases and J 4 bases; nucleotides not matched to a gene: 5. The CDR3 sequence: CATSLGQGPDTQYF. CDR3 DNA sequence: TGTGCCACCAGCCTGGGACAGGGCCCAGATACGCAGTATTTT.

The CDR3 is CSLEEFGEQFF. The CDR3 DNA reads as TGCAGTCTAGAGGAATTTGGAGAGCAGTTCTTC. This chain connects TRBV20-1 to TRBJ2-1; no reliable D call. CDR3 size: 11 residues. V lost 8 bases, J lost 10 bases, and 15 bases lay in between. Looked up from germline, CDR1 is DFQATT and CDR2 is SNEGSKA (reference sequence).

The chain recombines TRBV27 with TRBJ2-2; TRBD2 might be the D (6 bases). V was pared by 2 bases and J by 2 bases, with 9 bases between. CDR1 and CDR2 (germline): MNHEY, SMNVEV (reference sequence). CDR3 size: 15 residues. Here the CDR3 DNA reads TGTGCCAGCAGTTTAATCGGGGGAAACACCGGGGAGCTGTTTTTT. This codes for CASSLIGGNTGELFF.

V gene TRBV28 combines with J gene TRBJ1-1; no clear D gene. Germline CDR1 is MDHEN and CDR2 is SYDVKM. This CDR3 contains 12 residues. Trimming took 6 bases from V and 8 from J, leaving 13 bases between them. CDR3 amino acids: CASRVLGGEAFF. The DNA of the CDR3 is TGTGCCAGCAGGGTTCTGGGTGGCGAAGCTTTCTTT.

The genes are TRBV29-1 and TRBJ1-5, with D possibly matching TRBD1 (5 bases). The V end lost 4 bases, the J end lost 7 bases, and 17 bases lay between the germline ends. CDR3 size: 14 residues. From germline, CDR1 is SQVTM and CDR2 ANQGSEA. This CDR3 is CSVGVAGPGQPQHF. CDR3 bases: TGCAGCGTTGGAGTGGCGGGGCCGGGACAGCCCCAGCATTTT.

CDR3 nucleotide sequence: TGTGCCAGCCAGCCCGGCGGCACCGAAAAACTGTTTTTT. Translation: CASQPGGTEKLFF. V usage is TRBV19 and J usage is TRBJ1-4; no clear D. Germline CDR1 reads LNHDA; CDR2 reads SQIVND (reference sequence). Trimming stripped 9 bases from V and 8 bases from J, with 16 bases between. The CDR3 totals 13 residues.

This clone was seen a few times. V gene TRBV6-5 combines with J gene TRBJ2-1, with 10 bases aligning to TRBD1. Germline CDR1 reads MNHEY; CDR2 reads SVGAGI. The V and J ends lost 0 bases and 8 bases, in that order; junction bases with no gene match: 4. CDR3 size: 15 residues. The CDR3, as DNA: TGTGCCAGCAGTTACTCTGGACAGGGGGTTTATGAGCAGTTCTTC. Residues: CASSYSGQGVYEQFF.

The genes are TRBV3-1 (or the pseudogene TRBV3-2) and TRBJ2-3; 7 bases map to TRBD2. The ends lost 0 bases at V and 6 bases at J; junction bases unmatched: 9. The germline gives CDR1 LGHDT, CDR2 YNNKEL (reference sequence). The CDR3 contains 16 residues. The CDR3 sequence is CASSQDLAGAGDTQYF. As DNA, the CDR3 is TGTGCCAGCAGCCAAGATTTGGCGGGAGCCGGCGATACGCAGTATTTT.

CDR3 region: CASGTASSYNSPLHF. CDR3 DNA: TGTGCCAGTGGGACGGCGAGCTCCTATAATTCACCCCTCCACTTT. V and J are TRBV6-5 and TRBJ1-6; a possible D gene is TRBD1 (5 bases). This CDR3 has 15 amino acids. Germline-derived CDR1 and CDR2 are MNHEY and SVGAGI. Trimming took 9 bases from V and 0 from J, leaving 12 bases between them.